The 2 T cell receptor beta chains reported below all come from one sample, sequenced in a study of T cell repertoires in cytomegalovirus infection. No cognate antigen is known for these TCRs. TCRdb reprocessed the reads with MiXCR, giving one entry per CDR3 protein. In the table there are about 830,000 distinct CDR3 sequences, approximately 29% of which are singletons. This sample comprised cultured CD8+ T cells from PBMCs, obtained from culture after CMV antigen stimulation. All receptors derive from a human donor in good health (CMV status not recorded). Some clones in this sample may be carry-over from other donors' samples.

The gene calls are TRBV24-1 and TRBJ2-1, with TRBD1 matching 10 bases. V was pared by 3 bases and J by 6 bases, with 13 bases of the junction left unmatched. Germline lookup yields CDR1 KGHDR and CDR2 SFDVKD. The CDR3 spans 18 residues. CDR3 sequence (DNA): TGTGCCACCAGTGATACTTCCCGGACAGGGGGAATCGGCAATGAGCAGTTCTTC. Protein: CATSDTSRTGGIGNEQFF.

Only a few counts were recorded for this clonotype. The CDR3 DNA sequence: TGTGCCAGCAGCTTTACCCTTGGGGATCTCAATCAGCCCCAGCATTTT. This codes for CASSFTLGDLNQPQHF. The chain employs TRBV5-5 and TRBJ1-5, with D hard to call. Trimming cost V 2 bases and J 3 bases, with 15 bases left between them. CDR3 length equals 16 residues. In germline, CDR1 is SGHKS, CDR2 YYEKEE (reference sequence). The entire variable domain, with the rest obtained from reference TRBV5-5 and TRBJ1-5, is as follows: DAGVTQSPTHLIKTRGQQVTLRCSPISGHKSVSWYQQVLGQGPQFIFQYYEKEERGRGNFPDRFSARQFPNYSSELNVNALLLGDSALYLCASSFTLGDLNQPQHFGDGTRLSIL.